This passage covers 19 T cell receptor beta chains from one sample sequenced in a study of T-cell reconstitution after alpha-beta-depleted transplantation in children. Unique molecular identifiers were built into the TCRbeta library. Each CDR3 protein gets one entry after TCRdb re-called the PCR reads with MiXCR. The repertoire holds approximately 350,000 distinct CDR3 sequences, with 13% as singletons. The sample here was PBMCs, taken from the stem cell graft. The receptors come from a human donor who donated a stem cell graft to a child with Fanconi anemia.

The chain links TRBV5-1 to TRBJ2-7; possibly TRBD1 for D (6 bases). Germline V gene lookup returns CDR1 SGHRS and CDR2 YFSETQ. The V end lost 4 bases, the J end lost 5 bases, and 19 bases lay between the germline ends. The CDR3 runs to 15 residues. This chain's CDR3 is CASSQPDTGYDEQYF. The CDR3 region has the DNA TGCGCCAGCAGCCAACCAGATACAGGGTACGACGAGCAGTACTTC.

The CDR3 DNA reads TGTGCCAGCAGACAAGGATCCGGGACAGGGAAGGAGCAGTTCTTC. Protein sequence: CASRQGSGTGKEQFF. V is TRBV28 and J is TRBJ2-1, with 9 positions matching TRBD1. Germline CDR1 is MDHEN and CDR2 is SYDVKM. V lost 6 bases to trimming and J lost 10 bases; unmatched junction nucleotides: 13. This CDR3 is built from 15 residues.

This clonotype was counted at least ten times. The chain combines TRBV6-5 with TRBJ1-4; no clear D gene. V lost 10 bases and J 6 bases, leaving 15 bases between the germline ends. The CDR3 is 13 amino acids. The V gene's germline CDR1 is MNHEY and CDR2 SVGAGI. CDR3 loop: CATRAWGDEKLFF. The CDR3 coding sequence is TGTGCCACCCGGGCCTGGGGAGATGAAAAACTGTTTTTT.

The chain combines TRBV5-1 with TRBJ2-3, with 7 bases lining up with TRBD1. Germline CDR1 reads SGHRS; CDR2 reads YFSETQ. J gave up 2 bases and V 4 bases, and 7 bases lay outside the gene matches. The CDR3 spans 15 residues. The CDR3 protein is CASSSRDRDTDTQYF. The CDR3 region has the DNA TGCGCCAGCAGCAGCCGGGACAGAGACACAGATACGCAGTATTTT.

This clonotype showed up just a few times. The V call is TRBV19, the J call TRBJ2-1; 7 bases fit TRBD1. CDR3 length: 16 residues. From germline, CDR1 is LNHDA and CDR2 SQIVND (reference sequence). The junction had 13 bases not matched to a gene; V was cut back by 3 bases and J by 8 bases. This chain's CDR3 is CASSIGIVRGSDEQFF. The CDR3 DNA follows: TGTGCCAGTAGTATCGGGATCGTCAGGGGGAGCGATGAGCAGTTCTTC. The full variable domain, completed using reference TRBV19 and TRBJ2-1, is DGGITQSPKYLFRKEGQNVTLSCEQNLNHDAMYWYRQDPGQGLRLIYYSQIVNDFQKGDIAEGYSVSREKKESFPLTVTSAQKNPTAFYLCASSIGIVRGSDEQFFGPGTRLTVL.

This clonotype was found many times. This rearrangement joins TRBV15 to TRBJ2-3; D gene ambiguous. The CDR3 is 12 amino acids. Trimming stripped 2 bases from V and 9 bases from J, with 9 bases between. CDR1 is LNHNV, CDR2 YYDKDF, per germline (reference sequence). CDR3 in amino acids: CATSRFSGTQYF. As DNA, the CDR3 is TGTGCCACCAGCAGATTCTCTGGGACGCAGTATTTT.

This clonotype was counted between two and nine times. The CDR3: CASTRGGTNEQFF. CDR3 DNA: TGTGCCAGCACCCGCGGGGGGACCAATGAGCAGTTCTTC. The genes are TRBV28 and TRBJ2-1; 8 positions match TRBD2. J lost 6 bases, V lost 7 bases, and 5 bases had no gene match. This CDR3 comprises 13 residues. Germline V gene lookup returns CDR1 MDHEN and CDR2 SYDVKM.

The rearrangement joins TRBV10-3 to TRBJ2-1; possible D gene TRBD2, 6 bases. The CDR3 spans 16 residues. From germline, CDR1 is ENHRY and CDR2 SYGVKD. The ends were cut back, 3 bases at V and 0 bases at J, with 12 bases in the middle. CDR3 sequence reads: CAISESSAASYNEQFF. Here the CDR3 DNA reads TGTGCCATCAGTGAATCTAGCGCTGCCTCCTACAATGAGCAGTTCTTC.

Of note for this clonotype: This may arise from a read error, as a much more abundant clone is one base away. The chain has TRBV12-3 or TRBV12-4 and TRBJ2-5; TRBD2 aligns across 8 bases. With V trimmed by 8 bases and J by 5 bases, 4 bases remained unmatched. The CDR3 spans 12 residues. CDR3 in DNA: TGTGCCAGCGGACTAGCTTGGGAGACCCAGTACTTC. It translates to CASGLAWETQYF.

This clonotype was seen many times. The chain joins TRBV5-1 to TRBJ2-2; 7 nucleotides align to TRBD2. CDR1 is SGHRS and CDR2 is YFSETQ in the germline V gene. The CDR3 is made up of 16 amino acids. V lost 7 bases, J lost 0 bases, and 9 bases stayed unmatched. Written as DNA, the CDR3 is TGCGCCAGCGGCCTACTGAGCGGGACGAACACCGGGGAGCTGTTTTTT. Residues: CASGLLSGTNTGELFF. The whole variable domain, filled in from reference TRBV5-1 and TRBJ2-2, reads KAGVTQTPRYLIKTRGQQVTLSCSPISGHRSVSWYQQTPGQGLQFLFEYFSETQRNKGNFPGRFSGRQFSNSRSEMNVSTLELGDSALYLCASGLLSGTNTGELFFGEGSRLTVL.

This clonotype was recorded many times. This chain connects TRBV7-2 to TRBJ2-1; no clear D. V was clipped by 1 base and J by 5 bases, with 9 bases between them. CDR3 length: 14 residues. Germline CDR1 reads SGHTA; CDR2 reads FQGNSA. The DNA for the CDR3 is TGTGCCAGCAGCTTAGAGTCACTTAACAATGAGCAGTTCTTC. Amino acid sequence: CASSLESLNNEQFF.

At least ten counts were recorded for this clonotype. V is TRBV6-2 or TRBV6-3 and J is TRBJ2-3; D unresolved. Trimming took 7 bases from V and 2 from J, leaving 10 bases between them. The CDR3 is 13 residues long. Germline V gene sequence: CDR1 MNHEY, CDR2 SVGEGT. CDR3 bases: TGTGCCAGCAAGTCAGGTTCCACAGATACGCAGTATTTT. Encoded protein: CASKSGSTDTQYF.

This chain connects TRBV14 to TRBJ2-7, with a weak D call TRBD1 (6 bases). Trimming cost V 4 bases and J 2 bases, with 9 bases left between them. The CDR3 length is 13 residues. Germline values: CDR1 SGHDN, CDR2 FVKESK. CDR3 loop: CASSPRTAYEQYF. DNA of the CDR3: TGTGCCAGCAGCCCCCGGACAGCCTACGAGCAGTACTTC.

This clonotype was observed a handful of times. The rearrangement uses TRBV30 and TRBJ1-3, with 7 bases aligning to TRBD1. The CDR3 contains 14 residues. The germline CDR1 and CDR2 sequences are GTSNPN and SVGIG (reference sequence). After removal of 2 bases from V and 4 bases from J, the junction contained 5 bases not matched to a gene. The CDR3 sequence is CAWSRRTGGNTIYF. Here the CDR3 DNA reads TGTGCCTGGAGTCGCCGGACAGGCGGAAACACCATATATTTT.

This clonotype was detected many times. V usage is TRBV28 and J usage is TRBJ2-7; TRBD1 matches 8 bases. V shed 6 bases and J 1 base; nucleotides not matched to a gene: 8. Germline loops: CDR1 MDHEN, CDR2 SYDVKM. The CDR3 sequence is 15 residues long. CDR3 in amino acids: CASRPGQGGSYEQYV. The DNA of the CDR3 is TGTGCCAGCAGACCAGGACAGGGTGGGTCCTACGAGCAGTACGTC.

This clonotype was seen only a few times. The rearrangement joins TRBV5-1 to TRBJ1-2; possible D gene TRBD1, 6 bases. Per germline, CDR1 SGHRS and CDR2 YFSETQ. With 6 bases removed from V and 1 base from J, the gap between germline ends came to 16 bases. This CDR3 has 15 residues. The CDR3 reads CASNDRDTGNYGYTF. CDR3 nucleotides: TGCGCCAGCAACGACCGGGACACCGGTAACTATGGCTACACCTTC. The whole variable domain, filled in from reference TRBV5-1 and TRBJ1-2, reads KAGVTQTPRYLIKTRGQQVTLSCSPISGHRSVSWYQQTPGQGLQFLFEYFSETQRNKGNFPGRFSGRQFSNSRSEMNVSTLELGDSALYLCASNDRDTGNYGYTFGSGTRLTVV.

This clonotype came up a few times. The chain is built from TRBV12-3 or TRBV12-4 and TRBJ1-5; a weak D match, TRBD1 (5 bases). Deletions cut 8 bases from V and 0 bases from J, with 20 bases between. The CDR3 consists of 17 residues. The CDR3 loop reads CASASGMGEVSNQPQHF. In DNA form, the CDR3 reads TGTGCCAGCGCATCCGGGATGGGGGAGGTTAGCAATCAGCCCCAGCATTTT.

V usage is TRBV7-6 and J usage is TRBJ2-3, with 7 positions matching TRBD2. The CDR3 covers 13 residues. Per the germline V gene, CDR1 is SGHVS and CDR2 is FNYEAQ. The junction had 7 bases not matched to a gene; V was cut back by 3 bases and J by 10 bases. CDR3 sequence (DNA): TGTGCCAGCAGCTTGGAGAGCGGGGCGGCGCAGTATTTT. Translation gives CASSLESGAAQYF. Filled out from reference TRBV7-6 and TRBJ2-3, the complete variable domain reads GAGVSQSPRYKVTKRGQDVALRCDPISGHVSLYWYRQALGQGPEFLTYFNYEAQQDKSGLPNDRFSAERPEGSISTLTIQRTEQRDSAMYRCASSLESGAAQYFGPGTRLTVL.

Concerning this clonotype itself: Being one base from a much bigger clone, this may be a read error. The chain has TRBV11-2 and TRBJ2-1; D gene unclear. With 5 bases removed from V and 4 bases from J, the gap between germline ends came to 6 bases. Germline CDR1 is SGHAT and CDR2 is FQNNGV. This CDR3 is built from 12 residues. The CDR3 coding sequence is TGTGCCAGCAGCCACCCTTACAATGAGCAGTTCTTC. The encoded protein is CASSHPYNEQFF. The variable domain in full, completed from reference TRBV11-2 and TRBJ2-1, reads EAGVAQSPRYKIIEKRQSVAFWCNPISGHATLYWYQQILGQGPKLLIQFQNNGVVDDSQLPKDRFSAERLKGVDSTLKIQPAKLEDSAVYLCASSHPYNEQFFGPGTRLTVL.